A single sample is the source of the 32 T cell receptor beta chains below, sequenced in a study of CD8 T cells in ankylosing spondylitis. TCRdb re-derived calls from the 5' RACE reads in MiXCR, one entry per CDR3 protein. This table has about 260,000 distinct CDR3 sequences, 20% to 30% appearing once. The sample comprised blood, either unsorted or a sorted T cell fraction (not recorded which). The origin of the receptors is a male donor with ankylosing spondylitis or in good health (not recorded which).

The rearrangement joins TRBV11-3 to TRBJ2-7; D is perhaps TRBD1 or TRBD2 (5 bases each). Trimming stripped 6 bases from V and 3 bases from J, with 18 bases between. The germline V gene has CDR1 SGHNT and CDR2 YENEEA. The CDR3 is made up of 15 amino acids. The CDR3 spells CASSRTGTGSYEQYF. In nucleotides, the CDR3 is TGTGCCAGCAGTCGAACCGGGACGGGAAGCTACGAGCAGTACTTC.

This clonotype was observed many times. V gene TRBV29-1 combines with J gene TRBJ2-3; D is uncertain. CDR3 length: 14 residues. CDR1 and CDR2 (germline): SQVTM, ANQGSEA. V gave up 4 bases and J gave up 0 bases, with 11 bases separating them. The CDR3, as DNA: TGCAGCGTTGTGGAACCGGAGAGCACAGATACGCAGTATTTT. It specifies CSVVEPESTDTQYF.

At least ten counts were recorded for this clonotype. This chain connects TRBV6-5 to TRBJ1-5; D is ambiguous. The V end was cut by 0 bases, the J end by 2 bases, with 8 bases between. The length of the CDR3 is 15 residues. Germline CDR1 and CDR2: MNHEY and SVGAGI. CDR3 sequence reads: CASSYSPGGNQPQHF. The CDR3 bases are TGTGCCAGCAGTTACTCTCCCGGAGGCAATCAGCCCCAGCATTTT.

This clonotype has ten or more counts. The CDR3 nucleotides are TGTGCCAGCAGGAAGCCGGGACAGGGGGCCGCAGATACGCAGTATTTT. Its protein is CASRKPGQGAADTQYF. This chain connects TRBV7-3 to TRBJ2-3; 12 nucleotides match TRBD1. Germline lookup yields CDR1 SGHTA and CDR2 FQGTGA. V trimming: 6 bases; J trimming: 4 bases; junction bases outside the gene matches: 8. The CDR3 extends over 16 amino acids.

This clonotype occurred many times. The chain has TRBV20-1 and TRBJ1-5; D not certain. Between the trimmed V and J ends, which lost 3 bases and 2 bases, there was a span of 17 bases. This CDR3 spans 16 amino acids. Germline V gene data show CDR1 as DFQATT and CDR2 as SNEGSKA (reference sequence). CDR3 sequence reads: CSASTLERARNQPQHF. The CDR3 nucleotides read TGCAGTGCTAGTACGCTAGAGAGGGCGCGCAATCAGCCCCAGCATTTT.

This clonotype was seen ten or more times. The chain has TRBV12-3 or TRBV12-4 and TRBJ2-3; 10 bases agree with TRBD2. The CDR3 has 16 residues. J gave up 1 base and V 2 bases, and 3 bases lay outside the gene matches. For the CDR3, the DNA is TGTGCCAGCAGTTTATTTCTAGCGGGGGGCACAGATACGCAGTATTTT. Its protein product is CASSLFLAGGTDTQYF.

This clonotype was counted between two and nine times. V and J are TRBV30 and TRBJ1-6; weak D call: TRBD1 (6 bases). Looked up from germline, CDR1 is GTSNPN and CDR2 is SVGIG (reference sequence). Trimming removed 4 bases from V and 7 bases from J, with 11 bases in between. The CDR3 has 13 residues. CDR3: CAWNGGINSPLHF. The CDR3 bases are TGTGCCTGGAACGGGGGCATAAATTCACCCCTCCACTTT. Together with reference TRBV30 and TRBJ1-6, the CDR3 gives the full variable domain: SQTIHQWPATLVQPVGSPLSLECTVEGTSNPNLYWYRQAAGRGLQLLFYSVGIGQISSEVPQNLSASRPQDRQFILSSKKLLLSDSGFYLCAWNGGINSPLHFGNGTRLTVT.

At least ten counts were recorded for this clonotype. The genes are TRBV24-1 and TRBJ2-1; 8 positions match TRBD2. The ends lost 6 bases at V and 0 bases at J; junction bases unmatched: 12. This CDR3 comprises 18 residues. Germline CDR1 reads KGHDR; CDR2 reads SFDVKD. The CDR3 DNA reads as TGTGCCACCAGTAGTAGCGGGGAAACCCGGAGCTCCTACAATGAGCAGTTCTTC. As protein: CATSSSGETRSSYNEQFF.

This clonotype was recorded at least ten times. V gene TRBV27 combines with J gene TRBJ1-4; a weak D match, TRBD1 (6 bases). Trimming pared 6 bases from V and 7 bases from J, leaving 15 bases between. Germline assignment: CDR1 MNHEY and CDR2 SMNVEV (reference sequence). This CDR3 is built from 14 residues. The CDR3 nucleotides read TGTGCCAGCAGGAGAACAGGGCAGGGTGAAAAACTGTTTTTT. Amino acid sequence: CASRRTGQGEKLFF.

This clonotype was counted between two and nine times. The J gene is TRBJ1-2, the V gene TRBV5-1, with unresolved D. The germline CDR1 and CDR2 sequences are SGHRS and YFSETQ. V was pared by 4 bases and J by 7 bases, with 17 bases between. The CDR3 loop spans 14 amino acids. The DNA for the CDR3 is TGCGCCAGCAGCCATAGGGCCCAGGAAGGTGGCTACACCTTC. Amino acids: CASSHRAQEGGYTF.

This clonotype was seen repeatedly, ten times or more. J is TRBJ1-2 and V is TRBV28; D ambiguous. The CDR3 consists of 12 residues. Per the germline V gene, CDR1 is MDHEN and CDR2 is SYDVKM. V lost 5 bases and J 2 bases, leaving 6 bases between the germline ends. CDR3 in DNA: TGTGCCAGCAGTAACCAAAACTATGGCTACACCTTC. Translating gives CASSNQNYGYTF.

This clonotype has only a few counts. The rearrangement links TRBV7-3 to TRBJ2-2; 7 bases align to TRBD2. The germline CDR1 and CDR2 sequences are SGHTA and FQGTGA. V shed 5 bases and J 2 bases; nucleotides not matched to a gene: 8. This CDR3 is built from 16 residues. DNA of the CDR3: TGTGCCAGCAGCCCGGGCGGGGGACCAAACACCGGGGAGCTGTTTTTT. Amino acid sequence: CASSPGGGPNTGELFF.

This clonotype was observed a few times. The genes are TRBV20-1 and TRBJ2-5; 9 bases map to TRBD2. Unmatched junction bases numbered 3, after V lost 6 bases and J lost 7 bases. CDR3 size: 11 residues. The germline V gene has CDR1 DFQATT and CDR2 SNEGSKA (reference sequence). The CDR3 loop reads CSAGTSSTQYF. The CDR3 DNA is TGCAGTGCCGGGACTAGCTCGACCCAGTACTTC.

This clonotype was seen repeatedly, ten times or more. The V gene is TRBV18, the J gene TRBJ1-1; 9 bases agree with TRBD1. Germline V gene sequence: CDR1 KGHSH, CDR2 LQKENI. Germline trimming cut 3 bases from V and 4 bases from J; bases unmatched to any gene: 6. This CDR3 has 15 amino acids. The CDR3 DNA reads TGTGCCAGCTCACCTATACAGGGGGCTGGCACTGAAGCTTTCTTT. Protein product: CASSPIQGAGTEAFF.

This clonotype showed up just a few times. The chain links TRBV20-1 to TRBJ2-5, with 11 bases that match TRBD2. The germline CDR1 and CDR2 sequences are DFQATT and SNEGSKA (reference sequence). The CDR3 covers 15 residues. Trimming at V came to 1 base and at J to 1 base, leaving 2 bases not matched to a gene. This CDR3 is CSARGGTSGQETQYF. CDR3 DNA sequence: TGCAGTGCTAGAGGGGGGACTAGCGGCCAAGAGACCCAGTACTTC.

This chain links TRBV4-2 with TRBJ2-1; 9 bases align to TRBD1. Trimming at V came to 0 bases and at J to 5 bases, leaving 5 bases not matched to a gene. The CDR3 extends over 16 amino acids. Per the germline V gene, CDR1 is LGHNA and CDR2 is YNFKEQ. The CDR3 loop is CASSQDPGQGDNEQFF. The DNA of the CDR3 is TGTGCCAGCAGCCAAGATCCGGGACAGGGAGACAATGAGCAGTTCTTC.

This clonotype was found a few times. V gene TRBV6-4 combines with J gene TRBJ2-3, with 9 bases identical to TRBD2. The germline V gene has CDR1 MRHNA and CDR2 SNTAGT. CDR3 length equals 17 residues. V was pared by 9 bases and J by 3 bases, with 16 bases of the junction left unmatched. The CDR3 sequence is CASRRSQTSGSTDTQYF. In nucleotides, the CDR3 is TGTGCCAGTCGGCGAAGCCAGACTAGCGGCTCAACAGATACGCAGTATTTT.

This clonotype was picked up a small number of times. The rearrangement joins TRBV6-2 or TRBV6-3 to TRBJ2-3, with D perhaps matching TRBD2 (6 bases). Trimming took 6 bases from V and 0 from J, leaving 13 bases between them. The CDR3 totals 15 residues. CDR1 is MNHEY and CDR2 is SVGEGT in the germline V gene. Written as DNA, the CDR3 is TGTGCCAGCAGGCGGGACCGCCGTAGCACAGATACGCAGTATTTT. Protein product: CASRRDRRSTDTQYF.

This clonotype has at least ten counts. V is TRBV29-1 and J is TRBJ1-1, with 10 bases that match TRBD1. The V segment lost 6 bases and the J segment 7 bases; nucleotides outside the gene matches: 11. The germline gives CDR1 SQVTM, CDR2 ANQGSEA. The CDR3 runs 14 residues. CDR3 in DNA: TGCAGCGTGCCCGGGACAGGGGTCCGCGGTGAAGCTTTCTTT. Amino acid sequence: CSVPGTGVRGEAFF.

This chain connects TRBV20-1 to TRBJ2-7; tentatively, D is TRBD1 (6 bases). V lost 1 base, J lost 3 bases, and 16 bases lay in between. The CDR3 is 15 amino acids. Per germline, CDR1 DFQATT and CDR2 SNEGSKA (reference sequence). The CDR3 nucleotides are TGCAGTGCTAGAGCTACCGGACAGAGAAACTACGAGCAGTACTTC. Protein product: CSARATGQRNYEQYF.

The table lists this clonotype with a few counts. CDR3 amino acids: CASSLLPPGRGNEQFF. The CDR3 region has the DNA TGTGCCAGCAGCCTATTACCCCCCGGGAGGGGGAATGAGCAGTTCTTC. The rearrangement uses TRBV7-2 and TRBJ2-1; TRBD2 aligns across 8 bases. V shed 5 bases and J 7 bases; nucleotides not matched to a gene: 13. The CDR3 runs 16 residues. In germline, CDR1 is SGHTA, CDR2 FQGNSA.

This chain links TRBV12-3 or TRBV12-4 with TRBJ1-1; D uncertain. V lost 3 bases and J lost 4, with 9 bases in between. This CDR3 spans 13 amino acids. The CDR3 reads CASSLSGSTEAFF. The CDR3 DNA reads as TGTGCCAGCAGTTTGTCTGGCAGCACTGAAGCTTTCTTT.

This clonotype was recorded many times. The chain carries TRBV12-3 or TRBV12-4 and TRBJ2-3; D is possibly TRBD2 (7 bases). There are 12 residues in the CDR3. V was cut by 8 bases and J by 5 bases, with 11 bases left in between. DNA for the CDR3: TGTGCCAGCGGGGGGGCCTTAGATACGCAGTATTTT. It is translated as CASGGALDTQYF.

This clonotype was found many times. The V gene is TRBV20-1, the J gene TRBJ1-5; D is undetermined. The CDR3 is 14 amino acids. Germline CDR1 and CDR2: DFQATT and SNEGSKA (reference sequence). Trimming took off 3 bases at V and 0 bases at J, with 9 bases between the two ends. This CDR3 reads CSASGRYSNQPQHF. The CDR3 DNA reads TGCAGTGCTAGCGGGAGATATAGCAATCAGCCCCAGCATTTT.

There are many counts of this clonotype. V and J are TRBV10-2 and TRBJ2-1, with 9 bases that match TRBD1. This CDR3 is built from 20 residues. J lost 6 bases, V lost 4 bases, and 22 bases had no gene match. Germline values: CDR1 WSHSY, CDR2 SAAADI. The CDR3 spells CASSGTDGRVWGTGFNEQFF. The CDR3 nucleotides read TGCGCCAGCAGTGGCACCGATGGTCGTGTATGGGGGACAGGGTTCAATGAGCAGTTCTTC.

The rearrangement links TRBV20-1 to TRBJ2-7, with 8 bases aligning to TRBD1. The V and J ends lost 6 bases and 6 bases, in that order; junction bases with no gene match: 7. The CDR3 loop spans 12 amino acids. Germline V gene lookup returns CDR1 DFQATT and CDR2 SNEGSKA (reference sequence). The CDR3 DNA sequence: TGCAGTGCGGACAGGGAAGAAGGCGAGCAGTACTTC. This sequence encodes CSADREEGEQYF.

The chain employs TRBV3-1 and TRBJ2-7; 9 positions agree with TRBD2. The CDR3 loop spans 13 amino acids. Germline assignment: CDR1 LGHDT and CDR2 YNNKEL (reference sequence). The V and J ends lost 4 bases and 6 bases, in that order; junction bases with no gene match: 4. The CDR3 DNA sequence: TGTGCCAGCAGCCCGGGACTAGCCGGCGAGCAGTACTTC. Its protein product is CASSPGLAGEQYF.

The rearrangement joins TRBV29-1 to TRBJ2-5; tentatively, D is TRBD2 (6 bases). Germline CDR1 and CDR2: SQVTM and ANQGSEA. V dropped 6 bases and J dropped 2 bases, with 13 bases sitting between them. The CDR3 runs to 13 residues. The CDR3 sequence is CSVARGKQETQYF. The CDR3 coding sequence is TGCAGCGTGGCCCGGGGGAAACAAGAGACCCAGTACTTC.

This rearrangement joins TRBV5-1 to TRBJ2-1; either TRBD1 or TRBD2 may fit D (5 bases each). CDR1 is SGHRS, CDR2 YFSETQ, per germline. The V end was cut by 1 base, the J end by 0 bases, with 14 bases between. The CDR3 covers 17 residues. The CDR3 is CASSLRGAWSSYNEQFF. The CDR3 DNA reads TGCGCCAGCAGCTTGAGGGGAGCGTGGAGCTCCTACAATGAGCAGTTCTTC.

This clonotype came up a few times. The CDR3 here is CASRRLSGGAGRLGELFF. The CDR3 nucleotides are TGTGCCAGCAGACGACTTAGCGGGGGGGCCGGTCGGTTGGGGGAGCTGTTTTTT. The V and J genes are TRBV6-1 and TRBJ2-2; TRBD2 matches at 11 bases. This CDR3 comprises 18 residues. Trimming took 6 bases from V and 8 from J; bases not matched to a gene: 17. From germline, CDR1 is MNHNS and CDR2 SASEGT.

This chain links TRBV5-6 with TRBJ1-2; the D is unclear. The CDR3 is 13 amino acids. Deletions cut 1 base from V and 2 bases from J, with 6 bases between. Germline assignment: CDR1 SGHDT and CDR2 YYEEEE. Here the CDR3 DNA reads TGTGCCAGCAGCTTGAGGGCCAACTATGGCTACACCTTC. Amino acid sequence: CASSLRANYGYTF.

At least ten counts were recorded for this clonotype. The chain recombines TRBV7-9 with TRBJ2-7; TRBD1 matches at 7 bases. The germline V gene encodes CDR1 SEHNR and CDR2 FQNEAQ (reference sequence). Trimming removed 5 bases from V and 2 bases from J; junction bases left unmatched: 9. The CDR3 totals 15 residues. CDR3 sequence: CASSNRGSFPYEQYF. In DNA, the CDR3 is TGTGCCAGCAGCAACAGGGGAAGTTTTCCCTACGAGCAGTACTTC.